Below are 18 T cell receptor beta chains sequenced from a single sample in a study of blood T cell repertoires in COVID-19. Clones were sequenced by immunoSEQ multiplex PCR, and TCRdb holds only the in-frame ones, with some missing. The sample includes under 300,000 clones, around 89% of them seen just once. The sample comprised peripheral blood. These receptor sequences come from a woman aged 40 to 50 with acute or convalescent COVID-19.

V is TRBV9 and J is TRBJ1-2; a possible D gene is TRBD1 (6 bases). The CDR3 spans 13 residues. V was shortened by 3 bases and J by 4 bases, with 10 bases between the two germline ends. Germline V lookup: CDR1 SGDLS, CDR2 YYNGEE. CDR3 nucleotide sequence: TGTGCCAGCAGCGAACAGGGTCCCTATGGCTACACCTTC. Its protein is CASSEQGPYGYTF.

CDR3 nucleotides: TGTGCCAGTAGTGCCGGGACAGGCGTCACTGAAGCTTTCTTT. It encodes CASSAGTGVTEAFF. The chain links TRBV19 to TRBJ1-1; 8 positions agree with TRBD1. V was pared by 5 bases and J by 4 bases, with 6 bases of the junction left unmatched. The CDR3 loop spans 14 amino acids. Per the germline V gene, CDR1 is LNHDA and CDR2 is SQIVND (reference sequence).

The chain uses TRBV11-2 and TRBJ1-1; D is uncertain. The CDR3 is 11 amino acids. Germline V lookup: CDR1 SGHAT, CDR2 FQNNGV. V lost 1 base and J 8 bases, leaving 5 bases between the germline ends. The CDR3, as DNA: TGTGCCAGCAGCTTAGGGAGGGAAGCTTTCTTT. It is translated as CASSLGREAFF.

The CDR3 sequence is CAWTGLQEGTLNSPLHF. The CDR3 DNA reads TGTGCCTGGACCGGTCTTCAGGAGGGGACGCTTAATTCACCCCTCCACTTT. This chain uses TRBV30 with TRBJ1-6; possibly TRBD1 for D (5 bases). Germline V gene sequence: CDR1 GTSNPN, CDR2 SVGIG (reference sequence). The CDR3 is made up of 17 amino acids. V was cut by 4 bases and J by 6 bases, with 22 bases left in between.

This clone was detected once. This chain joins TRBV27 and TRBJ1-2; D remains ambiguous. V dropped 5 bases and J dropped 2 bases, with 12 bases sitting between them. The germline gives CDR1 MNHEY, CDR2 SMNVEV (reference sequence). The CDR3 contains 14 residues. The CDR3 nucleotides are TGTGCCAGCAGTGTCAGAGGTTCAAACTATGGCTACACCTTC. Amino acids: CASSVRGSNYGYTF.

This rearrangement joins TRBV19 to TRBJ1-5; D might be TRBD1 (6 bases). The V and J ends lost 3 bases and 4 bases respectively, with 13 bases between them. The CDR3 spans 15 residues. Germline V gene sequence: CDR1 LNHDA, CDR2 SQIVND (reference sequence). The CDR3 spells CASSITGGGNQPQHF. CDR3 nucleotide sequence: TGTGCCAGTAGTATTACGGGGGGCGGGAATCAGCCCCAGCATTTT. The variable domain in full, completed from reference TRBV19 and TRBJ1-5, reads DGGITQSPKYLFRKEGQNVTLSCEQNLNHDAMYWYRQDPGQGLRLIYYSQIVNDFQKGDIAEGYSVSREKKESFPLTVTSAQKNPTAFYLCASSITGGGNQPQHFGDGTRLSIL.

The chain recombines TRBV19 with TRBJ1-1, with D possibly TRBD1 on 6 matching bases. V gave up 6 bases and J gave up 5 bases, with 10 bases separating them. This CDR3 spans 12 amino acids. From germline, CDR1 is LNHDA and CDR2 SQIVND (reference sequence). The DNA of the CDR3 is TGTGCCAGTAGCCTTACAGGGACTGAAGCTTTCTTT. Translation: CASSLTGTEAFF.

The rearrangement uses TRBV6-5 and TRBJ2-7, with D possibly matching TRBD1 (6 bases). Per the germline V gene, CDR1 is MNHEY and CDR2 is SVGAGI. The V gene lost 6 bases and the J gene lost 2 bases, with 17 bases spanning the gap. This CDR3 has 15 residues. CDR3 in amino acids: CASSRYAAGAYEQYV. The CDR3 DNA follows: TGTGCCAGCAGCCGCTATGCGGCAGGGGCCTACGAGCAGTACGTC.

In the case of this clone: The sample has other DNA sequences that encode this CDR3 too. The chain combines TRBV13 with TRBJ1-2; D gene unclear. Germline assignment: CDR1 PRHDT and CDR2 FYEKMQ (reference sequence). This CDR3 region has 13 residues. The V end lost 1 base, the J end lost 7 bases, and 10 bases lay between the germline ends. For the CDR3, the DNA is TGTGCCAGCAGCTTAGAGCGGAGGAGTGGCTACACCTTC. It translates to CASSLERRSGYTF.

The gene calls are TRBV6-5 and TRBJ1-2; 8 nucleotides agree with TRBD1. This CDR3 has 13 amino acids. With V trimmed by 2 bases and J by 13 bases, 9 bases remained unmatched. The germline V gene encodes CDR1 MNHEY and CDR2 SVGAGI. CDR3 in DNA: TGTGCCAGCAGTTACAAACGGCAGGGGGCAGTCACCTTC. This sequence encodes CASSYKRQGAVTF.

The chain links TRBV19 to TRBJ1-4; the D gene is possibly TRBD1 (5 bases). The CDR3 extends over 14 amino acids. The V and J ends lost 5 bases and 7 bases respectively, with 14 bases between them. The germline gives CDR1 LNHDA, CDR2 SQIVND (reference sequence). DNA of the CDR3: TGTGCCAGTAGTTGGCAGGGATTTACTGAAAAACTGTTTTTT. Translated, it gives CASSWQGFTEKLFF. The whole variable domain, filled in from reference TRBV19 and TRBJ1-4, reads DGGITQSPKYLFRKEGQNVTLSCEQNLNHDAMYWYRQDPGQGLRLIYYSQIVNDFQKGDIAEGYSVSREKKESFPLTVTSAQKNPTAFYLCASSWQGFTEKLFFGSGTQLSVL.

The rearrangement joins TRBV11-2 to TRBJ1-2, with D unclear. This CDR3 has 13 residues. Trimming left V 5 bases short and J 2 bases short, with 9 bases between. The germline CDR1 and CDR2 sequences are SGHAT and FQNNGV. The CDR3 loop is CASSNSGNYGYTF. Here the CDR3 DNA reads TGTGCCAGCAGCAACAGCGGAAACTATGGCTACACCTTC.

The chain has TRBV30 and TRBJ2-1; TRBD1 is a possible D gene (6 bases). Germline V gene lookup returns CDR1 GTSNPN and CDR2 SVGIG (reference sequence). CDR3 size: 13 residues. V lost 6 bases and J lost 3, with 12 bases in between. DNA for the CDR3: TGTGCCTGTGGACAGTTATTCTACAATGAGCAGTTCTTC. Amino acid sequence: CACGQLFYNEQFF.

V is TRBV29-1 and J is TRBJ1-1; 7 nucleotides agree with TRBD1. The CDR3 runs 12 residues. V lost 6 bases and J lost 5; bases outside the gene matches: 6. Germline loops: CDR1 SQVTM, CDR2 ANQGSEA. The chain's CDR3 is CSVGVQGTEAFF. Written as DNA, the CDR3 is TGCAGCGTAGGAGTACAGGGGACTGAAGCTTTCTTT. The full variable domain, with the rest looked up from reference TRBV29-1 and TRBJ1-1, is SAVISQKPSRDICQRGTSLTIQCQVDSQVTMMFWYRQQPGQSLTLIATANQGSEATYESGFVIDKFPISRPNLTFSTLTVSNMSPEDSSIYLCSVGVQGTEAFFGQGTRLTVV.

The chain recombines TRBV6-2 or TRBV6-3 with TRBJ2-2; 7 positions match TRBD2. Germline assignment: CDR1 MNHEY and CDR2 SVGEGT. The CDR3 spans 18 residues. Trimming took 4 bases from V and 0 from J; bases not matched to a gene: 11. CDR3 sequence (DNA): TGTGCCAGCAGTTTATACCCTCAGACTAGCTCGAACACCGGGGAGCTGTTTTTT. The encoded protein is CASSLYPQTSSNTGELFF.

V usage is TRBV25-1 and J usage is TRBJ1-2; TRBD1 aligns across 10 bases. V dropped 0 bases and J dropped 4; count of bases not matched to a gene: 8. Per germline, CDR1 MGHDK and CDR2 SYGVNS. CDR3 size: 17 residues. CDR3 sequence: CASSEYPSTGGSYGYTF. The CDR3 DNA reads as TGTGCCAGCAGTGAATACCCCTCGACAGGGGGCAGCTATGGCTACACCTTC.

The chain employs TRBV24-1 and TRBJ1-4; TRBD1 agrees at 10 bases. The CDR3 has 15 amino acids. Germline CDR1 KGHDR, CDR2 SFDVKD. V shed 4 bases, J shed 9 bases, and the junction held 7 bases outside the gene matches. The CDR3 region has the DNA TGTGCCACCAGTGACTCCGGGACAGGGGTTCAAAAACTGTTTTTT. Translating it yields CATSDSGTGVQKLFF.

This clone has only one observation. The V and J genes are TRBV6-5 and TRBJ1-3, with a tentative D call TRBD1 (6 bases). V lost 7 bases to trimming and J lost 2 bases, with 15 bases between them. Germline-derived CDR1 and CDR2 are MNHEY and SVGAGI. The CDR3 totals 15 residues. The CDR3 DNA reads as TGTGCCAGCAAACCTACAGGGAGTGCTGGAAACACCATATATTTT. Its translation: CASKPTGSAGNTIYF.